The sequence of this T cell receptor (beta chain) was determined in a study of blood T cell repertoires in COVID-19. Across the whole study: T cells, B-cell-depleted T cells, or PBMCs supplied cDNA or gDNA.

Germline V CDR1 and CDR2: MDHEN, SYDVKM. This CDR3 has 15 amino acids. J lost 8 bases, V lost 8 bases, and 14 bases had no gene match. Clones were read by immunoSEQ multiplex PCR, and TCRdb kept only the in-frame ones, dropping some. Of 200,000 to 250,000 clones listed, just under 85% are singletons. The origin of this receptor is a man aged 50 or older with acute or convalescent COVID-19. Sequencing input: peripheral blood. The V and J genes are TRBV28 and TRBJ1-4, with TRBD1 matching over 7 bases. For the CDR3, the DNA is TGTGCCAGCCGCCATGGAGGGGGACAGAGGGAAAAACTGTTTTTT. Protein sequence: CASRHGGGQREKLFF.